At least ten counts were recorded for the clone carrying this T cell receptor (beta chain). Its antigen is undetermined. This sample is part of a study of T-cell reconstitution after alpha-beta-depleted transplantation in children. Researchers prepared the TCRbeta library using unique molecular identifiers, the study reports. TCRdb recomputed calls from the PCR reads with MiXCR, one row per CDR3 protein. The sample lists 450,000 to 600,000 distinct CDR3 sequences; over 10% were seen once. The CDR3 spans 16 residues. Unmatched junction bases numbered 5, after V lost 3 bases and J lost 7 bases. Germline V gene lookup returns CDR1 KGHSH and CDR2 LQKENI. General study results and limits: Several patients had high TCRbeta diversity at day 60; it came from surviving recipient T cells and thymic progenitors.

The origin of this receptor is a male patient between 10 and 17 years old who had a stem cell transplant for acute myeloid leukemia, so the T cells may come from the graft donor. The chain uses TRBV18 and TRBJ2-1, with 14 nucleotides matching TRBD2. The sample was PBMCs, mostly from graft donor cells, taken 360 days after TCRalphabeta/CD19-depleted stem cell transplant. CDR3 coding DNA: TGTGCCAGCTCACCCACGGGACTAGCGGGAGCAAATGAGCAGTTCTTC. Translation gives CASSPTGLAGANEQFF. Drawing the rest from reference TRBV18 and TRBJ2-1, the complete variable domain is NAGVMQNPRHLVRRRGQEARLRCSPMKGHSHVYWYRQLPEEGLKFMVYLQKENIIDESGMPKERFSAEFPKEGPSILRIQQVVRGDSAAYFCASSPTGLAGANEQFFGPGTRLTVL.